These T cell receptor beta chains were read from a single sample in a study of CXCR3-negative and CXCR3-positive naive CD8 T cells. TCRdb reprocessed the 5' RACE reads, with one entry per CDR3 protein and no DNA. The sample includes some 130,000 distinct CDR3 sequences. The sample was naive CXCR3+ CD8+ T cells from blood. The source is a human donor in good health. Some clones in this sample may be carry-over from other donors' samples. Each CDR3 is given with its conserved first and last residue. Each record gives: CDR3 length, J gene, V gene, CDR3 protein.

17,TRBJ2-7,TRBV25-1,CASSEYQGLAYHSEQYF
18,TRBJ1-5,TRBV21-1,CASSKGSALGGRNQPQHF
12,TRBJ2-2,TRBV7-6,CASSSSYEELFF
14,TRBJ1-6,TRBV30,CAWEQADYNSPLHF
15,TRBJ2-3,TRBV7-9,CASSQGQLHKDTQYF
16,TRBJ2-1,TRBV6-2/TRBV6-3,CAGNGVGSLSYNEQFF
16,TRBJ2-2,TRBV6-5,CASSNIAGLRTGELFF
17,TRBJ2-1,TRBV7-2,CASSSLLTSASYNEQFF
17,TRBJ2-3,TRBV20-1,CSARDPLAGAVTDTQYF
14,TRBJ2-5,TRBV4-3,CTSSQVGAEETQYF
15,TRBJ2-7,TRBV20-1,CSARDLRGKLYEQYF
17,TRBJ2-5,TRBV4-3,CASSQDAPGQGKETQYF
14,TRBJ2-1,TRBV9,CASNLAGMDNEQFF
15,TRBJ2-2,TRBV21-1,CASSKTYQSAGELFF
13,TRBJ2-2,TRBV6-5,CASSYFETGELFF
14,TRBJ2-5,TRBV29-1,CSVDYGSVGETQYF
17,TRBJ2-3,TRBV24-1,CATSDESGTVLTDTQYF
14,TRBJ2-7,TRBV9,CASSPPDPPYEQYF
12,TRBJ2-1,TRBV6-5,CASTNGYNEQFF
16,TRBJ2-3,TRBV20-1,CSARGVPGEYTDTQYF
15,TRBJ2-5,TRBV5-1,CASSLLERERETQYF
18,TRBJ1-2,TRBV2,CASSTPGTGRLLGYGYTF
13,TRBJ1-2,TRBV29-1,CSALLDGIYGYTF
12,TRBJ2-1,TRBV28,CASSSTGNEQFF
15,TRBJ1-2,TRBV24-1,CATSDRTTGAGGYTF
16,TRBJ1-6,TRBV7-9,CASSLALLDSHSPLHF
16,TRBJ2-1,TRBV19,CASSIGWGLGDSEQFF
14,TRBJ2-7,TRBV28,CASSPVGGGEEQYF
13,TRBJ1-5,TRBV7-6,CASTSGTNQPQHF
15,TRBJ2-1,TRBV11-3,CASSPRGARWGEQFF
16,TRBJ2-1,TRBV2,CASSERADGPGVEQFF
12,TRBJ1-1,TRBV29-1,CSVLQVNTEAFF
14,TRBJ2-3,TRBV5-4,CASSTVGHVDTQYF
13,TRBJ2-3,TRBV6-6,CASSYVLTDTQYF
13,TRBJ2-1,TRBV12-3/TRBV12-4,CATIPKTDNEQFF